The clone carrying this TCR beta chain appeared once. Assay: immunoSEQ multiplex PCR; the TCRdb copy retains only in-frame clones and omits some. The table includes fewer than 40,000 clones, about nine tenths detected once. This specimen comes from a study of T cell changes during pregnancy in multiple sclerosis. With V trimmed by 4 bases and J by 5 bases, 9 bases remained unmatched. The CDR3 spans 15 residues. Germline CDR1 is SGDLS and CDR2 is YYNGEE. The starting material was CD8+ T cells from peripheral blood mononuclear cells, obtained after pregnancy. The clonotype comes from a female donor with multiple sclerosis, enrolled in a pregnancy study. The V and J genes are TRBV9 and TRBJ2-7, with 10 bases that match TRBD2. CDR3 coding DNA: TGTGCCAGCAGCCGCGCACTAGCGGGGAGGGACGAGCAGTACTTC. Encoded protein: CASSRALAGRDEQYF.